A selection of T cell receptor beta chains follows, all from one sample in a study of regulatory T cells in long-lasting Graves disease. TCRdb re-called the multiplex PCR reads with MiXCR, one entry per CDR3 protein. The profile covers a few hundred thousand distinct CDR3 sequences, with around a sixth appearing a single time and 14% taken by the ten largest. Another study also made use of these data, one on T cells in Graves' hyperthyroidism and ophthalmopathy.

Sequences were derived from peripheral blood mononuclear cells (PBMCs), sampled at new diagnosis, from a patient treated with antithyroid drugs. These receptors all come from a young woman with Graves disease. CDR3s include the opening cysteine and the closing phenylalanine or tryptophan. D genes are given only for firm matches. Clone size appears in some rows only: once, few, many, or a class for an expanded clone.

size | J | V | D | CDR3 | DNA
many | TRBJ2-1 | TRBV5-1 | TRBD1 | CASSPMGQGANEQFF | TGCGCCAGCAGCCCTATGGGACAGGGGGCGAATGAGCAGTTCTTC
NA | TRBJ2-1 | TRBV7-8 | TRBD1 | CASESRDRGTYNEQFF | TGTGCCAGCGAGAGCCGGGACAGGGGTACCTACAATGAGCAGTTCTTC
many | TRBJ2-7 | TRBV6-1 | NA | CASSRSGEGEQYF | TGTGCCAGCAGCCGATCGGGGGAAGGCGAGCAGTACTTC
many | TRBJ1-3 | TRBV15 | NA | CATSRDSSSGNTIYF | TGTGCCACCAGCAGAGATAGCAGCTCTGGAAACACCATATATTTT
many | TRBJ2-1 | TRBV7-2 | NA | CASSFLHAQFF | TGTGCCAGCAGCTTTCTGCATGCGCAGTTCTTC
many | TRBJ2-3 | TRBV20-1 | TRBD2 | CSARTSGGVQYTDTQYF | TGCAGTGCTAGGACTAGCGGGGGGGTTCAGTACACAGATACGCAGTATTTT
many | TRBJ2-7 | TRBV5-6 | TRBD2 | CASRKAGGAYEQYF | TGTGCCAGCAGGAAAGCGGGGGGCGCCTACGAGCAGTACTTC
many | TRBJ1-2 | TRBV2 | NA | CASRGRDYGYTF | TGTGCCAGCAGGGGTAGGGACTATGGCTACACCTTC
once | TRBJ2-3 | TRBV3-1 | NA | CASSQGAKVAVGDTQYF | TGTGCCAGCAGCCAAGGCGCAAAGGTGGCGGTCGGTGATACGCAGTATTTT
few | TRBJ2-6 | TRBV19 | NA | CASSGRGAAGANVLTF | TGTGCCAGTAGTGGCCGGGGGGCGGCTGGGGCCAACGTCCTGACTTTC
few | TRBJ2-6 | TRBV7-3 | NA | CASSLNIGANVLTF | TGTGCCAGCAGCTTAAACATTGGGGCCAACGTCCTGACTTTC
few | TRBJ1-3 | TRBV28 | TRBD1 | CASSIQGAGNTIYF | TGTGCCAGCAGTATACAGGGGGCGGGAAACACCATATATTTT
many | TRBJ1-3 | TRBV2 | TRBD1 | CASRQGNGNTIYF | TGTGCCAGCCGACAGGGAAATGGAAACACCATATATTTT
many | TRBJ2-3 | TRBV7-6 | NA | CASSLAPASTDTQYF | TGTGCCAGCAGCTTAGCGCCAGCTAGCACAGATACGCAGTATTTT
many | TRBJ2-5 | TRBV15 | NA | CATSSLVVSDRETQYF | TGTGCCACCAGCAGCCTGGTTGTGAGCGATCGGGAGACCCAGTACTTC
many | TRBJ1-2 | TRBV29-1 | NA | CSVEDLGASLKFENYGYTF | TGCAGCGTTGAAGATCTCGGGGCGAGCCTGAAATTCGAAAACTATGGCTACACCTTC
many | TRBJ2-3 | TRBV13 | TRBD2 | CASSRIAGVTDTQYF | TGTGCCAGCAGCCGTATAGCGGGAGTCACAGATACGCAGTATTTT
many | TRBJ2-2 | TRBV12-3/TRBV12-4 | TRBD2 | CASKLAGVNTGELFF | TGTGCCAGCAAACTAGCGGGGGTGAACACCGGGGAGCTGTTTTTT
many | TRBJ2-7 | TRBV5-4 | TRBD1 | CASSVPGQGSYEQYF | TGTGCCAGCAGCGTACCGGGACAGGGGTCTTACGAGCAGTACTTC
NA | TRBJ2-3 | TRBV4-1 | NA | CASSQVQVFGTPPDTQYF | TGCGCCAGCAGCCAAGTTCAGGTATTCGGGACCCCCCCAGATACGCAGTATTTT
many | TRBJ2-3 | TRBV20-1 | TRBD2 | CSGSAGGVGDTQYF | TGCAGTGGGTCGGCGGGGGGAGTTGGAGATACGCAGTATTTT
many | TRBJ2-7 | TRBV5-4 | NA | CASSLDENWDEQYF | TGTGCCAGCAGCTTGGATGAAAACTGGGACGAGCAGTACTTC
many | TRBJ2-3 | TRBV10-3 | TRBD2 | CAISEKRGGASTDTQYF | TGTGCCATCAGTGAGAAGCGGGGGGGTGCTAGCACAGATACGCAATATTTT
many | TRBJ2-2 | TRBV11-3 | TRBD1 | CASSSTGVNTGELFF | TGTGCCAGCAGCTCGACAGGGGTTAACACCGGGGAGCTGTTTTTT
many | TRBJ1-5 | TRBV2 | NA | CASSEEGRNQPQHF | TGTGCCAGCAGTGAAGAGGGGCGGAATCAGCCCCAGCATTTT
NA | TRBJ1-1 | TRBV20-1 | TRBD1 | CSARTGTGRRGEAFF | TGCAGTGCTAGAACCGGGACAGGGCGCAGGGGTGAAGCTTTCTTT
many | TRBJ1-6 | TRBV27 | NA | CASSFSYPGPYNSPLHF | TGTGCCAGCAGTTTCTCTTACCCTGGGCCCTATAATTCACCCCTCCACTTT
few | TRBJ2-1 | TRBV3-1 | TRBD2 | CASRLAGGPNEQFF | TGTGCCAGCCGTCTAGCGGGGGGGCCTAATGAGCAGTTCTTC
few | TRBJ1-2 | TRBV19 | NA | CASMEGPFNYGYTF | TGTGCCAGTATGGAGGGACCCTTTAACTATGGCTACACCTTC
few | TRBJ1-3 | TRBV7-9 | NA | CASSLGGDTIYF | TGTGCCAGCAGCCTCGGTGGGGACACCATATATTTT
few | TRBJ1-1 | TRBV27 | TRBD1 | CASSPAVIGTEGSFGAFF | TGTGCCAGCAGTCCAGCCGTGATTGGGACAGAGGGCTCCTTTGGAGCTTTCTTT
many | TRBJ1-4 | TRBV7-9 | TRBD1 | CASSLARDRGQDEKLFF | TGTGCCAGCAGCTTAGCTCGGGACAGGGGGCAGGATGAAAAACTGTTTTTT
many | TRBJ2-7 | TRBV13 | NA | CASSLEANYEQYF | TGTGCCAGCAGCTTAGAGGCTAACTACGAGCAGTACTTC
many | TRBJ2-3 | TRBV20-1 | TRBD2 | CSAREPAGGTDTQYF | TGCAGTGCTAGAGAACCGGCGGGGGGCACAGATACGCAGTATTTT
many | TRBJ1-1 | TRBV12-3/TRBV12-4 | NA | CASSLPGADYSEAFF | TGTGCCAGCAGTTTACCGGGGGCTGATTACTCTGAAGCTTTCTTT
NA | TRBJ2-3 | TRBV4-1 | TRBD1 | CASSQLDRATQYF | TGCGCCAGCAGCCAGCTCGACAGGGCTACGCAGTATTTT
many | TRBJ1-5 | TRBV12-3/TRBV12-4 | NA | CASSSGGNQPQHF | TGTGCCAGCAGCTCAGGGGGCAATCAGCCCCAGCATTTT
NA | TRBJ1-1 | TRBV5-1 | NA | CASSFSSGAATEAFF | TGCGCCAGCAGCTTTAGTTCAGGGGCGGCCACTGAAGCTTTCTTT
many | TRBJ2-2 | TRBV20-1 | NA | CSASSHSNTGELFF | TGCAGTGCTAGCAGCCATTCGAACACCGGGGAGCTGTTTTTT
NA | TRBJ2-7 | TRBV27 | NA | CASNLFRRWQYF | TGTGCCAGCAATTTATTCCGGCGGTGGCAGTACTTC
many | TRBJ2-3 | TRBV7-8 | TRBD2 | CASSLVHQGLTVSTDTQYF | TGTGCCAGCAGCTTAGTACACCAGGGACTAACCGTTAGCACAGATACGCAGTATTTT
many | TRBJ2-7 | TRBV6-5 | TRBD1 | CASSSDRGGEYEQYF | TGTGCCAGCAGTTCAGACAGGGGAGGAGAGTACGAGCAGTACTTC
many | TRBJ1-5 | TRBV6-5 | NA | CASSYSQGNQPQHF | TGTGCCAGCAGTTACTCACAGGGCAATCAGCCCCAGCATTTT
NA | TRBJ2-1 | TRBV12-3/TRBV12-4 | TRBD2 | CASRAGGSYNEQFF | TGTGCCAGCAGAGCGGGGGGCTCCTACAATGAGCAGTTCTTC
many | TRBJ1-5 | TRBV7-2 | NA | CASSLEFGGGQPQHF | TGTGCCAGCAGCTTAGAGTTCGGGGGCGGTCAGCCCCAGCATTTT
many | TRBJ1-3 | TRBV19 | NA | CASGTGTYSGNTIYF | TGTGCCAGTGGGACGGGGACCTACTCTGGAAACACCATATATTTT
many | TRBJ1-1 | TRBV7-2 | NA | CASSPRTEAFF | TGTGCCAGCAGCCCCAGGACTGAAGCTTTCTTT
few | TRBJ1-2 | TRBV4-1 | NA | CASSQPRSAPSGGYTF | TGCGCCAGCAGCCAACCCCGGTCTGCTCCATCGGGCGGCTACACCTTC